The rows below give T cell receptor beta chains drawn from one sample of a study of CD8 T cells in Susac syndrome. Each CDR3 protein gets one entry after TCRdb re-called the immunoSEQ multiplex PCR reads with MiXCR. This table has just over 150,000 distinct CDR3 sequences, approximately 95% appearing once. Sequencing was carried out using CD4+ T cells from PBMCs. These receptors were collected from a human donor with Susac syndrome. The CDR3 runs from the conserved cysteine through the conserved F or W. Each record gives: clone size, V gene, D gene, J gene, CDR3 DNA, CDR3 protein. A D gene is named only where the DNA matches it firmly. A clone size is listed for some rows: how often the clone was seen (once, few, many), or a class if it is expanded.

>.|TRBV20-1|TRBD1|TRBJ1-3
TGCAGTGCTTCCGACAGGGGGCACACCATATATTTT
CSASDRGHTIYF
>.|TRBV20-1|.|TRBJ1-2
TGCAGTGCTAGACAACTGGATGGCTACACCTTC
CSARQLDGYTF
>.|TRBV5-1|.|TRBJ1-1
TGCGCCAGCAGCTTCTTCCCTCCCCCCGACACTGAAGCTTTCTTT
CASSFFPPPDTEAFF
>.|TRBV6-6|.|TRBJ1-3
TGTGCCAGCAGCACCATCATCGGGTCTGGAAACACCATATATTTT
CASSTIIGSGNTIYF
>.|TRBV27|.|TRBJ2-5
TGTGCCAGCAGTTTGGGTTCGCGGCGGACCCAGTACTTC
CASSLGSRRTQYF
>.|TRBV6-1|.|TRBJ1-6
TGTGCCAGCAGTGAAGGGGGAGGTGGGTCACCCCTCCACTTT
CASSEGGGGSPLHF
>.|TRBV10-3|TRBD1|TRBJ2-7
TGTGCTACAAAAGGACAGGCGAACGAGCAGTACTTC
CATKGQANEQYF
>once|TRBV2|.|TRBJ1-2
TGTGCCAGCAGTGAAGCTTCGGGTAACTATGGCTACACCTTC
CASSEASGNYGYTF
>.|TRBV29-1|.|TRBJ1-2
TGCAGCGTTGAAGATCGGGGACGGGGGCTCCCCTATGGCTACACCTTC
CSVEDRGRGLPYGYTF
>.|TRBV11-1|TRBD1|TRBJ2-1
TGTGCCAGCAGCTTGTGGCAGGGGGCCGATGAGCAGTTCTTC
CASSLWQGADEQFF
>once|TRBV12-3/TRBV12-4|.|TRBJ1-1
TGTGCCAGCAGCGGGGACAACTTGAACACTGAAGCTTTCTTT
CASSGDNLNTEAFF
>.|TRBV24-1|.|TRBJ2-6
TGTGCCACCAGTGATGGGGATTCTGGGGCCAACGTCCTGACTTTC
CATSDGDSGANVLTF
>.|TRBV20-1|TRBD2|TRBJ2-3
TGCAGTGCTAGTGGTTGGGCGGGGGACGCAGATACGCAGTATTTT
CSASGWAGDADTQYF
>.|TRBV5-4|.|TRBJ2-5
TGTGCCAGCAGCTCGGGACCTTGGGAGACCCAGTACTTC
CASSSGPWETQYF
>.|TRBV29-1|.|TRBJ2-5
TGCAGCGTTGAAGCCAGGACCGGAGGAGAGACCCAGTACTTC
CSVEARTGGETQYF
>.|TRBV11-2|.|TRBJ2-6
TGTGCCAGCAGCTCTCAGGTTCCTGGGGCCAACGTCCTGACTTTC
CASSSQVPGANVLTF
>.|TRBV5-4|.|TRBJ1-3
TGTGCCAGCAGCCCGCAGAGAAACTCAAACACCATATATTTT
CASSPQRNSNTIYF
>once|TRBV19|TRBD2|TRBJ2-1
TGTGCCAGTAGTAAACGACTAGCGGGGGGGCCCTCTGAGCAGTTCTTC
CASSKRLAGGPSEQFF
>few|TRBV6-5|.|TRBJ1-6
TGTGCCAGCTCCAGGACGCGCGAGAATTCACCCCTCCACTTT
CASSRTRENSPLHF
>.|TRBV20-1|.|TRBJ2-1
TGCAGTGCTAGTGGTGGGCGGGGCAATGAGCAGTTCTTC
CSASGGRGNEQFF
>.|TRBV20-1|TRBD2|TRBJ2-4
TGCAGTGCTCCGACTAGCGGGGTAAAAAACATTCAGTACTTC
CSAPTSGVKNIQYF
>.|TRBV20-1|.|TRBJ1-1
TGCAGTGCGCATTTTACAGGGTTTGGGAACACTGAAGCTTTCTTT
CSAHFTGFGNTEAFF
>.|TRBV4-2|.|TRBJ2-7
TGTGCCAGCAGCCAAGGGACTGGTGGACAGTTCGACGAGCAGTACTTC
CASSQGTGGQFDEQYF
>.|TRBV29-1|.|TRBJ1-2
TGCAGCGTTGGTTTGCCAGCCATGCGGACCTTC
CSVGLPAMRTF
>.|TRBV12-3/TRBV12-4|.|TRBJ2-2
TGTGCCAGCAGTCAGGGGGACTTCGGCACCGGGGAGCTGTTTTTT
CASSQGDFGTGELFF
>.|TRBV12-3/TRBV12-4|.|TRBJ2-2
TGTGCCAGCAGTCCAACAGGGTGGAACACCGGGGAGCTGTTTTTT
CASSPTGWNTGELFF
>once|TRBV3-1|.|TRBJ2-4
TGTGCCAGCAGCCAAGGGAGGGGGGGGCCAAGAAACATTCAGTACTTC
CASSQGRGGPRNIQYF
>once|TRBV12-3/TRBV12-4|.|TRBJ2-2
TGTGCCAGCAGCTTCTCAGGGGTGGCCGGGGAGCTGTTTTTT
CASSFSGVAGELFF
>.|TRBV20-1|.|TRBJ1-4
TGCAGTGCTAGAGATGTGCGGTATGAAAAACTGTTTTTT
CSARDVRYEKLFF
>.|TRBV7-2|.|TRBJ1-1
TGTGCCAGCAGCTTAGGTTCCTACACTGAAGCTTTCTTT
CASSLGSYTEAFF
>.|TRBV29-1|.|TRBJ1-1
TGCAGCGTTGAAGATCTTGAAGATATGAACACTGAAGCTTTCTTT
CSVEDLEDMNTEAFF
>.|TRBV4-2|.|TRBJ2-5
TGTGCCAGCAGCCAAGATTGGGGGGCCCAAGAGACCCAGTACTTC
CASSQDWGAQETQYF